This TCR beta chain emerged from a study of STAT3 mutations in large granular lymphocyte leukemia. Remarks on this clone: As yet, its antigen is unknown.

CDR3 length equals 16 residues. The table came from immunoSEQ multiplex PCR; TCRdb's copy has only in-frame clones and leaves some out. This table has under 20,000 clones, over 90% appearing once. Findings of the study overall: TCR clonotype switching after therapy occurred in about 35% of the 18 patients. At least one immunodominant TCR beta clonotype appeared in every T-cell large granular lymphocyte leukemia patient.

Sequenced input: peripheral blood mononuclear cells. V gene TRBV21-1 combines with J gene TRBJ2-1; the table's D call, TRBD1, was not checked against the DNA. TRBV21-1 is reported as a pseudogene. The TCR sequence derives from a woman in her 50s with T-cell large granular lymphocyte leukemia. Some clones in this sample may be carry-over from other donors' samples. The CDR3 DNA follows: TGTGCCAGCAGCAAAAGGGGGGACAGCGCCTACAATGAGCAGTTCTTC. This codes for CASSKRGDSAYNEQFF.